The clone carrying this T cell receptor beta chain was seen more than once but under ten times. Antigen: not known. This record comes from a study of identical twins. General observations from the study: Its conclusions, products of cross-sectional statistical analysis, did not come from following the same donors. Beta out-of-frame sequences showed weaker excess sharing between twins.

Germline assignment: CDR1 SGHTA and CDR2 FQGNSA. V lost 5 bases, J lost 6 bases, and 10 bases stayed unmatched. This CDR3 spans 17 amino acids. Unique molecular identifiers were in the cDNA, with template-switch universal primer binding. In TCRdb, the 5' RACE reads were re-called with MiXCR into one record per CDR3 protein. The sample lists some 660,000 distinct CDR3 sequences, over 8.5% seen once, with 0.85% to 1% in the top ten. These data also featured in a second study, about yellow fever vaccine responses in identical twins.

This sequence originates from a woman aged 18 to 35 in good health. The source material was PBMCs. V gene TRBV7-2 combines with J gene TRBJ2-1; 13 nucleotides agree with TRBD2. DNA of the CDR3: TGTGCCAGCAGCCGGACTAGCGGGGGCCAGATTACCAATGAGCAGTTCTTC. Translation: CASSRTSGGQITNEQFF.